The 27 T cell receptor beta chains below come from one sample, sequenced in a study of T-cell reconstitution after alpha-beta-depleted transplantation in children. This sample's TCRbeta library carried unique molecular identifier barcodes. Each CDR3 protein gets one entry after TCRdb re-called the PCR reads with MiXCR. The sample has about 20,000 distinct CDR3 sequences, roughly a tenth seen once. The sample was PBMCs from the stem cell graft donor, taken from the stem cell graft. Receptor source: a human donor who donated a stem cell graft to a child with chronic granulomatous disease.

This clonotype was detected many times. The chain's CDR3 is CASSLDRETNEKLFF. The CDR3 DNA follows: TGCGCCAGCAGCTTGGACAGGGAAACTAATGAAAAACTGTTTTTT. The chain links TRBV5-1 to TRBJ1-4, with a tentative D call TRBD1 (6 bases). This CDR3 comprises 15 residues. The V gene lost 0 bases and the J gene lost 1 base, with 7 bases spanning the gap. Germline V gene data show CDR1 as SGHRS and CDR2 as YFSETQ.

This clonotype was counted at least ten times. This chain uses TRBV18 with TRBJ2-7; TRBD2 aligns across 9 bases. The CDR3 has 15 residues. Germline lookup yields CDR1 KGHSH and CDR2 LQKENI. Trimming at V came to 3 bases and at J to 7 bases, leaving 10 bases not matched to a gene. CDR3 sequence reads: CASSPRVAGVEEQYF. In nucleotides, the CDR3 is TGTGCCAGCTCACCCCGGGTAGCGGGAGTGGAAGAGCAGTACTTC. The full variable domain, in which reference TRBV18 and TRBJ2-7 provide the parts outside the CDR3, is NAGVMQNPRHLVRRRGQEARLRCSPMKGHSHVYWYRQLPEEGLKFMVYLQKENIIDESGMPKERFSAEFPKEGPSILRIQQVVRGDSAAYFCASSPRVAGVEEQYFGPGTRLTVT.

This clonotype was seen at least ten times. The chain combines TRBV14 with TRBJ2-2; TRBD1 might be the D (5 bases). The V end lost 2 bases, the J end lost 0 bases, and 7 bases lay between the germline ends. Germline V gene sequence: CDR1 SGHDN, CDR2 FVKESK. The CDR3 contains 15 residues. CDR3 loop: CASSQIRANTGELFF. DNA for the CDR3: TGTGCCAGCAGCCAAATCAGGGCGAACACCGGGGAGCTGTTTTTT. The full variable domain, in which reference TRBV14 and TRBJ2-2 provide the parts outside the CDR3, is EAGVTQFPSHSVIEKGQTVTLRCDPISGHDNLYWYRRVMGKEIKFLLHFVKESKQDESGMPNNRFLAERTGGTYSTLKVQPAELEDSGVYFCASSQIRANTGELFFGEGSRLTVL.

At least ten counts were recorded for this clonotype. This sequence joins TRBV7-2 and TRBJ2-3, with unresolved D. Between the trimmed V and J ends, which lost 3 bases and 6 bases, there was a span of 13 bases. CDR1 SGHTA and CDR2 FQGNSA come from the germline V gene. The CDR3 runs 14 residues. The CDR3 protein is CASSFKLNFDTQYF. CDR3 sequence (DNA): TGTGCCAGCAGCTTCAAGTTAAACTTCGATACGCAGTATTTT. Filled out from reference TRBV7-2 and TRBJ2-3, the complete variable domain reads GAGVSQSPSNKVTEKGKDVELRCDPISGHTALYWYRQSLGQGLEFLIYFQGNSAPDKSGLPSDRFSAERTGGSVSTLTIQRTQQEDSAVYLCASSFKLNFDTQYFGPGTRLTVL.

The CDR3 loop is CSVEVWDSGNTIYF. The CDR3 nucleotides are TGCAGCGTTGAGGTTTGGGACAGTGGAAACACCATATATTTT. This chain links TRBV29-1 with TRBJ1-3, with 7 bases matching TRBD1. Trimming took 3 bases from V and 3 from J; bases not matched to a gene: 5. This CDR3 comprises 14 residues. Germline V CDR1 and CDR2: SQVTM, ANQGSEA.

This rearrangement joins TRBV5-1 to TRBJ1-1; D gene uncertain. The V end was cut by 1 base, the J end by 3 bases, with 16 bases between. Germline-derived CDR1 and CDR2 are SGHRS and YFSETQ. The length of the CDR3 is 16 residues. The CDR3 loop reads CASSLTLAEEDTEAFF. For the CDR3, the DNA is TGCGCCAGCAGCTTGACCCTCGCGGAGGAGGACACTGAAGCTTTCTTT.

This clonotype came up many times. This chain joins TRBV9 and TRBJ2-3; 8 bases match TRBD1. Germline assignment: CDR1 SGDLS and CDR2 YYNGEE. V shed 3 bases, J shed 5 bases, and the junction held 11 bases outside the gene matches. The CDR3 is 16 amino acids. CDR3 nucleotide sequence: TGTGCCAGCAGCGCAGATCCTACAGGGGGAAAAGATACGCAGTATTTT. Translated: CASSADPTGGKDTQYF.

This clonotype was seen repeatedly, ten times or more. This chain joins TRBV6-2 or TRBV6-3 and TRBJ1-5; 7 nucleotides line up with TRBD1. Germline CDR1 reads MNHEY; CDR2 reads SVGEGT. With 6 bases clipped from V and 3 bases from J, the junction kept 5 bases outside the gene matches. This CDR3 has 14 amino acids. The CDR3 DNA reads TGTGCCAGCAGCCATCAGGGGGACAATCAGCCCCAGCATTTT. This encodes CASSHQGDNQPQHF.

This clonotype has a count of ten or more. The CDR3 nucleotides read TGCGCCAGCAGCCAAGATCGAGGCGGCTACGAGCAGTACTTC. Translated: CASSQDRGGYEQYF. The chain carries TRBV4-3 and TRBJ2-7; D gene uncertain. CDR1 LGHNA and CDR2 YSLEER come from the germline V gene. The CDR3 consists of 14 residues. Trimming removed 0 bases at V and 3 bases at J, with 9 bases between.

This clonotype was seen at least ten times. The chain has TRBV7-8 and TRBJ1-1; 8 bases match TRBD1. This CDR3 spans 18 amino acids. Germline CDR1 and CDR2: SGHVS and FQNEAQ. Trimming at V came to 1 base and at J to 0 bases, leaving 10 bases not matched to a gene. CDR3 sequence reads: CASSLEAGGRRVNTEAFF. The CDR3, as DNA: TGTGCCAGCAGCTTAGAGGCAGGGGGCAGGCGGGTGAACACTGAAGCTTTCTTT. The full variable domain, in which reference TRBV7-8 and TRBJ1-1 provide the parts outside the CDR3, is GAGVSQSPRYKVAKRGQDVALRCDPISGHVSLFWYQQALGQGPEFLTYFQNEAQLDKSGLPSDRFFAERPEGSVSTLKIQRTQQEDSAVYLCASSLEAGGRRVNTEAFFGQGTRLTVV.

In this sample, this clonotype turned up many times. The rearrangement links TRBV10-2 to TRBJ1-1; D call uncertain. The length of the CDR3 is 14 residues. V was clipped by 0 bases and J by 0 bases, with 5 bases between them. Germline V gene data show CDR1 as WSHSY and CDR2 as SAAADI. CDR3 protein: CASSESRVNTEAFF. CDR3 in DNA: TGCGCCAGCAGTGAGTCGAGAGTGAACACTGAAGCTTTCTTT.

This clonotype was counted between two and nine times. A much larger clone lies a single base off, so this may be a read error. The chain has TRBV28 and TRBJ2-6; D is possibly TRBD1 (6 bases). Germline V CDR1 and CDR2: MDHEN, SYDVKM. This CDR3 has 18 residues. Written as DNA, the CDR3 is TGTGCCAGCAGTCTGGACCCAGGGGAATCCTCTGGGGCCAACGGCCTGACTTTC. Its protein product is CASSLDPGESSGANGLTF.

The table lists this clonotype with many counts. The J gene is TRBJ1-1, the V gene TRBV12-3 or TRBV12-4; D not certain. CDR3 length equals 13 residues. The ends were cut back, 3 bases at V and 0 bases at J, with 5 bases in the middle. CDR3 in DNA: TGTGCCAGCAGTTTTCGGGTGAACACTGAAGCTTTCTTT. Its translation is CASSFRVNTEAFF.

This clonotype was counted ten times or more. The chain couples TRBV5-1 to TRBJ2-1; D is unclear. V was trimmed by 2 bases and J by 7 bases, leaving 10 bases between them. The CDR3 runs 13 residues. Germline lookup yields CDR1 SGHRS and CDR2 YFSETQ. CDR3 DNA: TGCGCCAGCAGCTTTCCAGCTAAGAATGAGCAGTTCTTC. It encodes CASSFPAKNEQFF.

The table lists this clonotype with many counts. The chain links TRBV25-1 to TRBJ2-1, with TRBD2 identical over 12 bases. V was pared by 4 bases and J by 7 bases, with 8 bases of the junction left unmatched. The CDR3 spans 16 residues. Per the germline V gene, CDR1 is MGHDK and CDR2 is SYGVNS. The CDR3 sequence is CASSAPTSGRRNEQFF. CDR3 DNA sequence: TGTGCCAGCAGTGCCCCGACTAGCGGGAGAAGGAATGAGCAGTTCTTC. Full variable domain (outside the CDR3, taken from reference TRBV25-1 and TRBJ2-1): EADIYQTPRYLVIGTGKKITLECSQTMGHDKMYWYQQDPGMELHLIHYSYGVNSTEKGDLSSESTVSRIRTEHFPLTLESARPSHTSQYLCASSAPTSGRRNEQFFGPGTRLTVL.

The chain recombines TRBV29-1 with TRBJ1-2; D remains unclear. The V and J ends lost 1 base and 0 bases respectively, with 0 bases between them. Germline V CDR1 and CDR2: SQVTM, ANQGSEA. The CDR3 extends over 11 amino acids. The CDR3 protein is CSVEANYGYTF. The CDR3 DNA reads as TGCAGCGTTGAAGCTAACTATGGCTACACCTTC.

Ten or more counts support this clonotype. The chain combines TRBV27 with TRBJ2-2; D uncertain. The CDR3 totals 14 residues. Per germline, CDR1 MNHEY and CDR2 SMNVEV (reference sequence). Trimming left V 4 bases short and J 5 bases short, with 11 bases between. CDR3 residues: CASSSIAVTGELFF. The CDR3 coding sequence is TGTGCCAGCAGTTCAATAGCTGTAACCGGGGAGCTGTTTTTT.

This rearrangement joins TRBV20-1 to TRBJ2-5; D is possibly TRBD2 (6 bases). V lost 2 bases to trimming and J lost 5 bases, with 9 bases between them. The germline gives CDR1 DFQATT, CDR2 SNEGSKA (reference sequence). CDR3 length: 12 amino acids. CDR3 DNA: TGCAGTGCTAGAAGGGCGGGGGAGACCCAGTACTTC. Translating it yields CSARRAGETQYF.

This clonotype was seen repeatedly, ten times or more. This chain connects TRBV7-2 to TRBJ2-5; perhaps TRBD2 as D (5 bases). There are 14 residues in the CDR3. With 2 bases removed from V and 1 base from J, the gap between germline ends came to 8 bases. Germline CDR1 SGHTA, CDR2 FQGNSA. The CDR3 region is CASSLPGSQETQYF. For the CDR3, the DNA is TGTGCCAGCAGCTTACCGGGGAGCCAAGAGACCCAGTACTTC. The full variable domain, rest sourced from reference TRBV7-2 and TRBJ2-5, is GAGVSQSPSNKVTEKGKDVELRCDPISGHTALYWYRQSLGQGLEFLIYFQGNSAPDKSGLPSDRFSAERTGGSVSTLTIQRTQQEDSAVYLCASSLPGSQETQYFGPGTRLLVL.

This clonotype was observed many times. The chain joins TRBV20-1 to TRBJ1-2; 9 bases agree with TRBD1. Per germline, CDR1 DFQATT and CDR2 SNEGSKA (reference sequence). The CDR3 covers 13 residues. V lost 3 bases to trimming and J lost 5 bases; unmatched junction nucleotides: 4. The CDR3 DNA follows: TGCAGTGCTAGTAGACAGGGGGATTATGGCTACACCTTC. It is translated as CSASRQGDYGYTF.

This clonotype was picked up a small number of times. This could be a read error, since a much larger clone is one nucleotide away. The genes are TRBV3-1 and TRBJ2-1, with 9 nucleotides matching TRBD2. This CDR3 region has 16 residues. Germline-derived CDR1 and CDR2 are LGHDT and YNNKEL (reference sequence). CDR3 loop: CACSQDQSGGYNEQFF. As DNA, the CDR3 is TGTGCCTGCAGCCAAGATCAAAGCGGGGGGTACAATGAGCAGTTCTTC.

This clonotype was recorded at least ten times. The chain has TRBV13 and TRBJ1-2, with unresolved D. Germline lookup yields CDR1 PRHDT and CDR2 FYEKMQ (reference sequence). The CDR3 is 15 amino acids. Trimming cost V 4 bases and J 7 bases, with 19 bases left between them. CDR3 nucleotides: TGTGCCAGCAGCTCCCCACTCCCTACGGATCGTGGCTACACCTTC. Amino acid sequence: CASSSPLPTDRGYTF.

This clonotype appeared many times. The chain recombines TRBV5-1 with TRBJ2-5, with 10 positions matching TRBD2. The CDR3 is 16 residues long. Germline lookup yields CDR1 SGHRS and CDR2 YFSETQ. The V gene end was trimmed by 0 bases and the J gene end by 3 bases; junction bases not matched to a gene: 5. As DNA, the CDR3 is TGCGCCAGCAGCTTGGCTAAACTAGCGGGGAAAGAGACCCAGTACTTC. Its translation is CASSLAKLAGKETQYF.

This clonotype was counted many times. The V gene is TRBV12-3 or TRBV12-4, the J gene TRBJ2-5; D perhaps matches TRBD2 (5 bases). This CDR3 has 13 residues. V was clipped by 10 bases and J by 4 bases, with 16 bases between them. The CDR3 nucleotides read TGTGCCACACGGGAAGTCTGGGGAGAGACCCAGTACTTC. This encodes CATREVWGETQYF.

This clonotype was seen ten or more times. This rearrangement joins TRBV7-2 to TRBJ2-2; D gene unclear. The CDR3 length is 15 residues. Germline CDR1 is SGHTA and CDR2 is FQGNSA. V lost 1 base to trimming and J lost 7 bases, with 13 bases between them. In DNA form, the CDR3 reads TGTGCCAGCAGCTTAGGAGTGGTAGTCAGCGGGGAGCTGTTTTTT. It is translated as CASSLGVVVSGELFF.

This clonotype was seen at least ten times. The chain couples TRBV15 to TRBJ1-2, with 7 bases lining up with TRBD1. The junction had 6 bases not matched to a gene; V was cut back by 5 bases and J by 0 bases. CDR1 and CDR2 (germline): LNHNV, YYDKDF (reference sequence). The CDR3 loop spans 15 amino acids. CDR3 bases: TGTGCCACCAGCTTCGGACAGGCTACTAACTATGGCTACACCTTC. Its translation: CATSFGQATNYGYTF. The full variable domain, with the rest looked up from reference TRBV15 and TRBJ1-2, is DAMVIQNPRYQVTQFGKPVTLSCSQTLNHNVMYWYQQKSSQAPKLLFHYYDKDFNNEADTPDNFQSRRPNTSFCFLDIRSPGLGDTAMYLCATSFGQATNYGYTFGSGTRLTVV.

The gene calls are TRBV7-9 and TRBJ2-1, with 7 bases fitting TRBD1. V lost 5 bases to trimming and J lost 7 bases; unmatched junction nucleotides: 11. The germline CDR1 and CDR2 sequences are SEHNR and FQNEAQ (reference sequence). The CDR3 length is 15 residues. The CDR3 is CASSPETDRWNEQFF. As DNA, the CDR3 is TGTGCCAGCAGCCCAGAGACGGACAGGTGGAATGAGCAGTTCTTC.